This TCR beta chain came from a study of T-cell memory formation after mild COVID-19. Study details: TCR clustering was largely donor specific.

TCRdb called the 5' RACE reads again in MiXCR, with one record for every CDR3 protein. The sample carries about 560,000 distinct CDR3 sequences, 18% recorded once. This clonotype was counted only a few times. V shed 4 bases, J shed 9 bases, and the junction held 7 bases outside the gene matches. The CDR3 is 14 residues long. This clonotype was obtained from an adult woman who had mild COVID-19 (a few samples of this study predate the infection). Cell type and time point are not known. Sequencing was done on a sample of PBMCs or a T cell subset sorted from them (not recorded which). The chain combines TRBV12-3 or TRBV12-4 with TRBJ2-1; 9 bases align to TRBD2. The CDR3 coding sequence is TGTGCCAGCAGTTCAAGCGGGGGGCCCGTTGAGCAGTTCTTC. Encoded protein: CASSSSGGPVEQFF.